Listed below are T cell receptor beta chains from one sample, sequenced in a study of brain T cells in children with intractable seizures. Repertoires were generated with immunoSEQ multiplex PCR, while TCRdb's copy carries only in-frame clones and drops some. The data contain about 320,000 clones, over 90% of them seen just once; the ten biggest clones take up 5% to 7%. This specimen was peripheral blood, taken approximately 5 months after surgery. The receptors come from a boy younger than two with tuberous sclerosis and intractable seizures. CDR3s include the opening cysteine and the closing phenylalanine or tryptophan. Fields, in order: clone size, V gene, J gene, CDR3 protein. Size values are once, few and many counts, or a class for expanded clones, and some rows have none.

.,TRBV5-1,TRBJ1-1,CASSLGGNTEAFF
.,TRBV30,TRBJ1-3,CASYRGEGNTIYF
few,TRBV12-3/TRBV12-4,TRBJ1-2,CASSPQIHYGYTF
once,TRBV27,TRBJ2-7,CASRPTTGGQYEQYF
.,TRBV11-2,TRBJ2-7,CASSLIAPSDYEQYF
.,TRBV7-6,TRBJ2-5,CASSLVGGLAGVETQYF
.,TRBV11-3,TRBJ2-2,CASSPAGGPSGELFF
.,TRBV6-5,TRBJ2-5,CASSYALPGPRETQYF
.,TRBV7-3,TRBJ2-3,CASSPGLAGVGDTQYF
.,TRBV5-4,TRBJ1-2,CASSPEGRGHGYTF
.,TRBV2,TRBJ1-2,CASSAKEENYGYTF
.,TRBV30,TRBJ2-1,CAWSPGLAANDEQFF
.,TRBV5-1,TRBJ1-2,CASSQGTEDGYTF
.,TRBV5-8,TRBJ2-7,CASSFYFPLPAYEQYF
.,TRBV7-9,TRBJ1-1,CASSGTEAFF
.,TRBV6-5,TRBJ1-2,CASRGTPTNYGYTF
.,TRBV27,TRBJ2-1,CASRGGTARYNEQFF
.,TRBV19,TRBJ1-4,CASSIGTDNEKLFF
.,TRBV9,TRBJ2-3,CASSEGSGAGTDTQYF
.,TRBV19,TRBJ2-1,CASSGRPGRRFF
.,TRBV15,TRBJ2-7,CATSRGTGLISEQYF
.,TRBV27,TRBJ2-1,CASSYTGGRYNEQFF
.,TRBV21-1,TRBJ2-1,CASTVGGGEDNEQFF
.,TRBV5-6,TRBJ2-1,CASSSSAYNEQFF
once,TRBV19,TRBJ2-2,CASTRGATGELFF
.,TRBV24-1,TRBJ2-1,CATSGRGSSYNEQFF
few,TRBV7-3,TRBJ1-5,CASSAGGGQPQHF
once,TRBV6-1,TRBJ2-2,CASSELNTGELFF
.,TRBV27,TRBJ2-3,CASSSLVWDTDTQYF
.,TRBV6-6,TRBJ2-4,CASSPTKNIQYF
.,TRBV6-6,TRBJ2-1,CASVAIAPNGDNEQFF
.,TRBV7-9,TRBJ1-4,CASSYAGGNEKLFF
.,TRBV11-3,TRBJ2-7,CASSLSWEGPSYEQYF
.,TRBV29-1,TRBJ1-3,CSVAHGQGSYSGNTIYF
.,TRBV5-4,TRBJ1-2,CASSLAGGAGRYGYTF
.,TRBV4-1,TRBJ2-1,CASSQPQDLAGVGYNEQFF
.,TRBV24-1,TRBJ2-7,CATMDREGTYEQYF
.,TRBV5-1,TRBJ1-2,CASSFGQGASYGYTF
.,TRBV5-1,TRBJ1-1,CASSLQENTEAFF
.,TRBV11-2,TRBJ2-7,CASSLGRAGEQYF
.,TRBV5-1,TRBJ1-5,CASSLTGRPDQPQHF
.,TRBV19,TRBJ2-7,CASRETGAYEQYF
.,TRBV6-5,TRBJ1-2,CASSYSKPGTSNGYTF
.,TRBV5-1,TRBJ2-7,CASSTNAGQGYEQYF
.,TRBV7-9,TRBJ1-1,CASSLSGDLSTEAFF
.,TRBV27,TRBJ1-5,CASSSGGYSNQPQHF
.,TRBV7-2,TRBJ1-6,CASSLGDNSPLHF
.,TRBV6-1,TRBJ2-4,CASSADRGPLIAKNIQYF
.,TRBV24-1,TRBJ2-1,CATSDGLVNEQFF
.,TRBV9,TRBJ2-1,CASNGGTYNEQFF
.,TRBV19,TRBJ1-5,CASSSPQSGHNQPQHF
.,TRBV29-1,TRBJ1-1,CSVGGQGLPEAFF
.,TRBV7-2,TRBJ2-7,CASSLGWKGGPLSYEQYF
.,TRBV12-3/TRBV12-4,TRBJ2-7,CASSRAGEQYF
few,TRBV27,TRBJ1-1,CASSLRGNEAFF